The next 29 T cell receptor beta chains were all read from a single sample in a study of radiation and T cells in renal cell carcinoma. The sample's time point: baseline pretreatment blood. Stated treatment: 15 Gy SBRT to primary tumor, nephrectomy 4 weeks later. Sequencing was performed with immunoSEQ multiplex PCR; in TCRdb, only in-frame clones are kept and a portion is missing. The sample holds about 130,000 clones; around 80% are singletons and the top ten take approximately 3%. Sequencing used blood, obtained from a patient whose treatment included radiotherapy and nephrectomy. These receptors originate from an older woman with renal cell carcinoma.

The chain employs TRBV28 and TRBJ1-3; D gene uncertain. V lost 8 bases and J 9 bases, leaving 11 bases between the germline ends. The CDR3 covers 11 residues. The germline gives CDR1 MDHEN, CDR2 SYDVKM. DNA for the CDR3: TGTGCCAGCCTTTTGGAAGGCACCATATATTTT. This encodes CASLLEGTIYF.

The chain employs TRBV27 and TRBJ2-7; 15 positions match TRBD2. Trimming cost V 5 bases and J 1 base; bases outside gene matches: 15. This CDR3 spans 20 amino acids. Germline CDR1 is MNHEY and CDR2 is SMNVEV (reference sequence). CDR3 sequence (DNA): TGTGCCAGCAGTGCTCCTCCCCCGGGACTAGCGGGAGGCCTTTCCTACGAGCAGTACTTC. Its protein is CASSAPPPGLAGGLSYEQYF.

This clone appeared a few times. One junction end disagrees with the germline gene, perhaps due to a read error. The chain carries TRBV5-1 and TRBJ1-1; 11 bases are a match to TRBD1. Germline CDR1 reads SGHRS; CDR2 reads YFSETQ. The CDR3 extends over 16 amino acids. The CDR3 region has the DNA TGCGCCAGCACCCAGGACAGGGGGCGGGTGAACGCTGAAGCTTTCTTT. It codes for CASTQDRGRVNAEAFF.

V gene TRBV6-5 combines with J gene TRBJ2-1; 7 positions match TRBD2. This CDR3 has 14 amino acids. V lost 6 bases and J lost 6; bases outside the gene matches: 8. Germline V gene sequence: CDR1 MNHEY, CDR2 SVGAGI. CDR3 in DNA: TGTGCCAGCAGCCGACCTTCTAGCGGCAATGAGCAGTTCTTC. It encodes CASSRPSSGNEQFF.

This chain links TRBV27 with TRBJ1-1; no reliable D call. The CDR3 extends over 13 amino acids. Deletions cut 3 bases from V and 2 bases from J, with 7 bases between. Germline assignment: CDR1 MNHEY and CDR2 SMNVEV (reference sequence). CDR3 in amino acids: CASSFGQNTEAFF. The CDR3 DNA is TGTGCCAGCAGTTTCGGGCAAAACACTGAAGCTTTCTTT.

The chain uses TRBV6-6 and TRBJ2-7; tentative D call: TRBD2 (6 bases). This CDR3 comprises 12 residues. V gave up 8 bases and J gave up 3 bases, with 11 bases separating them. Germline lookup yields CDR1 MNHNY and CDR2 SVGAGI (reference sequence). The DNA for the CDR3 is TGTGCCAGCGGAGGGAAGAACTACGAGCAGTACTTC. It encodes CASGGKNYEQYF.

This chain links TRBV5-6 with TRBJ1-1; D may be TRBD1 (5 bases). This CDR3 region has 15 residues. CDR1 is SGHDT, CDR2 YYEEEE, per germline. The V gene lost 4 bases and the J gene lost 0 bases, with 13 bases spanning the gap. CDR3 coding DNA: TGTGCCAGCAGCCGGCCGGGGGTTCTGAACACTGAAGCTTTCTTT. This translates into CASSRPGVLNTEAFF.

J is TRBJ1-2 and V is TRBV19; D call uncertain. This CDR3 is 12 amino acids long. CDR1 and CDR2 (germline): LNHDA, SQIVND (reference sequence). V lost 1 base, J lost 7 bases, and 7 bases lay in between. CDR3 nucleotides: TGTGCCAGTAGTATAGCACGTGGTGGCTACACCTTC. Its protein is CASSIARGGYTF.

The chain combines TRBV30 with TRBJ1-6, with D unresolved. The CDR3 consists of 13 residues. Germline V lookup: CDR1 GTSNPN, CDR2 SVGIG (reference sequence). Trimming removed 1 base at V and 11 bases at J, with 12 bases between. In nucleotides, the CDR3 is TGTGCCTGGAGTGGAACAAAGCCTGCACCCCTCCACTTT. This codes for CAWSGTKPAPLHF.

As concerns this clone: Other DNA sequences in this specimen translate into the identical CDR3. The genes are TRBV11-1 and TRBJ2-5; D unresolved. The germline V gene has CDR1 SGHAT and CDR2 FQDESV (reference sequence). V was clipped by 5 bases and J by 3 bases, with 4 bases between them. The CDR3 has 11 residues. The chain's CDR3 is CASSREETQYF. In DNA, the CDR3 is TGTGCCAGCAGCCGAGAAGAGACCCAGTACTTC.

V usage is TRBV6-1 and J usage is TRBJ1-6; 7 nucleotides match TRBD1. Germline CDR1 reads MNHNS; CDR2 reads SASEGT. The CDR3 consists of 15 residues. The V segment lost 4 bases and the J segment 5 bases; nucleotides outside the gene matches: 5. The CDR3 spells CASSGQGSHNSPLHF. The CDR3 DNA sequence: TGTGCCAGCAGTGGACAGGGCAGTCATAATTCACCCCTCCACTTT.

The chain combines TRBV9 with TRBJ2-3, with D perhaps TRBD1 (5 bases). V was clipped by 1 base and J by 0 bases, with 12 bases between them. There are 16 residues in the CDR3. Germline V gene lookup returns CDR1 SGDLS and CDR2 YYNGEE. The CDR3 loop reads CASSVLGAASTDTQYF. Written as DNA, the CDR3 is TGTGCCAGCAGCGTATTAGGGGCCGCCAGCACAGATACGCAGTATTTT.

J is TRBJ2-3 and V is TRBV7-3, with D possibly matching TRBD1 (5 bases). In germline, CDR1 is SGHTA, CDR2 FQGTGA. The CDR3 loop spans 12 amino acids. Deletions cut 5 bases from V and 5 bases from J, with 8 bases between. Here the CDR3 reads CASSLQGDTQYF. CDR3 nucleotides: TGTGCCAGCAGCCTTCAGGGAGATACGCAGTATTTT.

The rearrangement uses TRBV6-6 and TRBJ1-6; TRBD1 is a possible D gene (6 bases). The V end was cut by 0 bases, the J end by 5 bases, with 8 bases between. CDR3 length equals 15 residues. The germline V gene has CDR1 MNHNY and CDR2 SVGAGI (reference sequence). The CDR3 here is CASSYSGQNNSPLHF. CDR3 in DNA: TGTGCCAGCAGTTACTCCGGACAGAATAATTCACCCCTCCACTTT.

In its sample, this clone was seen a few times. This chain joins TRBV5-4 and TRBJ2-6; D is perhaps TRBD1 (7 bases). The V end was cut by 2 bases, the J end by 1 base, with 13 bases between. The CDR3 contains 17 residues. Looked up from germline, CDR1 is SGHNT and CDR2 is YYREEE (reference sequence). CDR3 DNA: TGTGCCAGCAGCTTACAGGGGAGGAATTCTGGGGCCAACGTCCTGACTTTC. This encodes CASSLQGRNSGANVLTF. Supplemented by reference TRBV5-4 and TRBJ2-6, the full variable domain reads ETGVTQSPTHLIKTRGQQVTLRCSSQSGHNTVSWYQQALGQGPQFIFQYYREEENGRGNFPPRFSGLQFPNYSSELNVNALELDDSALYLCASSLQGRNSGANVLTFGAGSRLTVL.

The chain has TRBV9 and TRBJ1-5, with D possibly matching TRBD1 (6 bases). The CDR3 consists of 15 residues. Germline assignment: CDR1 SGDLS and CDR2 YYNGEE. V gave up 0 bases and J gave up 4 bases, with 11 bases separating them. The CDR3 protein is CASSVAGTGNQPQHF. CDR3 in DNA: TGTGCCAGCAGCGTAGCTGGTACAGGGAATCAGCCCCAGCATTTT.

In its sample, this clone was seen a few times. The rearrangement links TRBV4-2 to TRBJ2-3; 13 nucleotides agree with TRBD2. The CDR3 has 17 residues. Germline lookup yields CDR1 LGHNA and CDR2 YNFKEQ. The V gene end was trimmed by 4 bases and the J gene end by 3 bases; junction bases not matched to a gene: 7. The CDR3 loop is CASSLRTSGSGTDTQYF. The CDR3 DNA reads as TGTGCCAGCAGCCTTAGGACTAGCGGGAGTGGGACAGATACGCAGTATTTT.

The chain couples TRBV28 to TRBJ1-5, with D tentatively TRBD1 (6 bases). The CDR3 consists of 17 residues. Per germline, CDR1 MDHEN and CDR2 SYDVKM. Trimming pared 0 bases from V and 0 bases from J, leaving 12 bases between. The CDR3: CASSLWRTDSSNQPQHF. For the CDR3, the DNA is TGTGCCAGCAGTTTATGGAGGACAGATTCTAGCAATCAGCCCCAGCATTTT.

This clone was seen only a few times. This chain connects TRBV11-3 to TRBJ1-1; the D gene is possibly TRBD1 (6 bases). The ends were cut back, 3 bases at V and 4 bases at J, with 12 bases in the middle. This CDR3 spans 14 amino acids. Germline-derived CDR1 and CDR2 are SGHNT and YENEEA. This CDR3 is CASSFGMGATEAFF. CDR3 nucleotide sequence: TGTGCCAGCAGCTTCGGGATGGGGGCCACTGAAGCTTTCTTT.

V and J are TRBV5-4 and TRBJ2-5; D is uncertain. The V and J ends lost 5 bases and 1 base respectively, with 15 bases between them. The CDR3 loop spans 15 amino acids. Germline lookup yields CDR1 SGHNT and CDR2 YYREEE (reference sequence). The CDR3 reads CASRLIAGPQETQYF. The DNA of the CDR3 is TGTGCCAGCAGGCTGATAGCTGGGCCCCAAGAGACCCAGTACTTC.

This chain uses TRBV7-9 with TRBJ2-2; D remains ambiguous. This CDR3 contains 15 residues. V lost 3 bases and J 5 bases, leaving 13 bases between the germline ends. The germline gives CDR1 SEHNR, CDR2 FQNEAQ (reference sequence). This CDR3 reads CASSLLGPRTGELFF. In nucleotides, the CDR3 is TGTGCCAGCAGCTTGCTAGGCCCGAGGACCGGGGAGCTGTTTTTT.

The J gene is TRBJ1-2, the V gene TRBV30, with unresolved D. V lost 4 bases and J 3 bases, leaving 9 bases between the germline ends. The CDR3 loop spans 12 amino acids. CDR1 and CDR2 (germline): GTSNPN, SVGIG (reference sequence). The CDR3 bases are TGTGCCTGGACACAGTCGGACTATGGCTACACCTTC. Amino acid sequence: CAWTQSDYGYTF.

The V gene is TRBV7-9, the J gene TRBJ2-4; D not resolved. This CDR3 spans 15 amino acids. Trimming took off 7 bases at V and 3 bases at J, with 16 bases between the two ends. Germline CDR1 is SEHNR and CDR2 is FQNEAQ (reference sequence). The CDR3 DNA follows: TGTGCCAGCACCCGAGTAGGAGTGGGCAAAAACATTCAGTACTTC. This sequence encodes CASTRVGVGKNIQYF.

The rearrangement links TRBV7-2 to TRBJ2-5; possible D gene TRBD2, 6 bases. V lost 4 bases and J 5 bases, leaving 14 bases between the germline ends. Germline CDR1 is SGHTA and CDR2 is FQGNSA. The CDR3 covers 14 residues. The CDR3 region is CASSSRQRAETQYF. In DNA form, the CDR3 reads TGTGCCAGCAGCTCACGACAGCGGGCGGAGACCCAGTACTTC.

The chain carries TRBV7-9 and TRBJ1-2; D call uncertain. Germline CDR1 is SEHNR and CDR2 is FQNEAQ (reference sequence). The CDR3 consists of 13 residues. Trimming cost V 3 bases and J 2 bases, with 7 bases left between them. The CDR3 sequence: CASSFRTNYGYTF. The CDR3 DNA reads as TGTGCCAGCAGCTTTAGGACGAACTATGGCTACACCTTC.

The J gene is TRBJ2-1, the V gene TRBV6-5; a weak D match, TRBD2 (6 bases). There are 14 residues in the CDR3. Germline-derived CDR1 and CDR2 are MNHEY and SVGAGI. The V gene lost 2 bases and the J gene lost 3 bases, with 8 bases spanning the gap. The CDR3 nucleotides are TGTGCCAGCAGTTACGGGGGACTCTACAATGAGCAGTTCTTC. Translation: CASSYGGLYNEQFF.

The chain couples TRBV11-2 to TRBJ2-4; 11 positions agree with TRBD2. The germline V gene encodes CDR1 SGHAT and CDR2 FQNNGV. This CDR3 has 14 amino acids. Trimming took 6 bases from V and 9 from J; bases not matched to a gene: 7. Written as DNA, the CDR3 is TGTGCCAGCAGGCCACCGGGACTAGCGGCCATTCAGTACTTC. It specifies CASRPPGLAAIQYF.

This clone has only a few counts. This CDR3 is CASSASGSNPSNQPQHF. The CDR3 coding sequence is TGTGCCAGCAGCGCCTCAGGGTCTAATCCGAGCAATCAGCCCCAGCATTTT. The chain has TRBV9 and TRBJ1-5; D may be TRBD1 (5 bases). V gave up 3 bases and J gave up 1 base, with 17 bases separating them. The CDR3 is 17 residues long. The V gene's germline CDR1 is SGDLS and CDR2 YYNGEE.

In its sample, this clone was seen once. The DNA of the CDR3 is TGTGCCAGCAGCCTGGGGACTAGCGGGACCTACGAGCAGTACTTC. This codes for CASSLGTSGTYEQYF. The chain carries TRBV7-6 and TRBJ2-7, with 13 bases that match TRBD2. The CDR3 covers 15 residues. The V and J ends lost 5 bases and 2 bases, in that order; junction bases with no gene match: 3. CDR1 is SGHVS, CDR2 FNYEAQ, per germline.